This entry concerns a single TCR beta chain. Its antigen remains unidentified. No much larger clone is present one base from it, and per-base qualities are unavailable. The sample belongs to a study of blood T cell repertoires in COVID-19 (dated by TCRdb to 2018 to 2021). About the investigation overall: Collaborator samples came from the United States, Italy and Spain and covered acute and convalescent phases of COVID-19. The repertoires were released in a freely available public database intended as a resource for research on the immune response to SARS-CoV-2. Where available, HLA class I and class II types were taken from metadata supplied by the sample provider and were not determined by assay-based typing. The samples were drawn from two sources: the first 160 participants of the ongoing ImmuneRACE study, and approximately 1,300 subjects contributed by 6 global collaborators. The dataset comprised deeply sampled blood TCRbeta repertoires from subjects exposed to, actively infected with, or recovered from COVID-19. The prospective study material was composed of cDNA or gDNA derived from T cells, B-cell-depleted T cells, or PBMCs. The sample metadata nearly always contained a de-identified subject ID, COVID-19 status, age in years and sex.

The immunoSEQ Assay, a bias-controlled multiplex PCR, was used to amplify TCRbeta CDR3 regions from genomic DNA. Regarding the original processing steps: The number of nucleated cells in each sample was estimated from the amplification of reference gene primers within the assay. To quantify the absolute abundance of each unique TCRbeta CDR3 rearrangement, sequence reads were collapsed and filtered. For each sample, productive Simpson clonality was calculated by taking the square root of Simpson's diversity index across productive rearrangements. Not all clones reach the TCRdb copy of this immuneACCESS table, which keeps in-frame sequences only. Checked studies attribute under half of the gap to unresolved V genes and leave the rest unexplained. The V and J calls and clone size come from that table; D and trimming were worked out from the DNA. The sample records 200,000 to 300,000 clones, approximately 84% of which are singletons. The top ten clonotypes cover about 4% of the sample.

General conclusions and limits of the study: Clinical and demographic metadata were provided uncurated, with the amount varying by source and participant.

From the cysteine up to the phenylalanine, the CDR3 has a length of 15 residues. Only CDR3 DNA is held: 45 bases, read in frame from base 1. Clipping removes 4 bases from V and 2 bases from J, with 8 as the unmatched junction base count. Taken from the germline V gene, the CDR1 and CDR2 loops are SGHDN and FVKESK. The collaborating institutions used their own protocols to collect whole blood in K2EDTA tubes. For TCRbeta analysis, collaborators shipped samples as frozen whole blood, isolated PBMCs, or DNA extracted from either of those sample types. This receptor chain uses TRBV14 and TRBJ2-7; 7 of the junction bases match TRBD1. The clonotype was recovered from a man over 45 with acute or convalescent COVID-19. Material for sequencing was peripheral blood. The DNA reads TGTGCCAGCAGCCCACAGGGACAGCGTACCTACGAGCAGTACTTC. Translated, it reads CASSPQGQRTYEQYF. When the CDR3 is completed using the reference TRBV14 and TRBJ2-7 genes on either side, the full variable domain is EAGVTQFPSHSVIEKGQTVTLRCDPISGHDNLYWYRRVMGKEIKFLLHFVKESKQDESGMPNNRFLAERTGGTYSTLKVQPAELEDSGVYFCASSPQGQRTYEQYFGPGTRLTVT.